The clone carrying this T cell receptor beta chain was detected only a few times. This sample stems from a study of blood T cell repertoires in COVID-19. As for the study in general: Samples came from the United States, Italy and Spain, spanning acute and convalescent COVID-19.

Methods used by the authors: Reference gene primer amplification yielded estimated nucleated cell counts. The method was immunoSEQ multiplex PCR; TCRdb's version includes in-frame clones alone and lacks a portion of them. The V and J calls and clone size come from that table; D and trimming were worked out from the DNA. The table has 150,000 to 200,000 clones, 82% seen once. The recovered donors of Cohort 3 showed two negative PCRs, clearance, or symptom resolution. CDR3 length: 19 amino acids. Germline CDR1 MNHEY, CDR2 SMNVEV (reference sequence). V shed 9 bases and J 5 bases; nucleotides not matched to a gene: 26.

The sequenced material came from PBMCs or T cells enriched from blood (not recorded which). The clonotype was recovered from a man aged 45-60 years who had recovered from COVID-19. The chain couples TRBV27 to TRBJ2-3, with 7 bases that match TRBD2. CDR3 DNA: TGTGCCAGGACCTCCCCACCTAGCGGAACTTTGCCGAGGGAAGATACGCAGTATTTT. Encoded protein: CARTSPPSGTLPREDTQYF.